This TCR beta chain derives from a study of regulatory T cells in long-lasting Graves disease. In its sample, this clonotype was seen many times. The CDR3 sequence is 15 residues long. With 1 base removed from V and 7 bases from J, the gap between germline ends came to 14 bases. Germline values: CDR1 MGHRA, CDR2 YSYEKL. Time point specified: newly diagnosed GD, antithyroid drugs for less than 3 months. The authors made the TCR library using RNA they extracted from PBMCs. Arm-PCR of CDR3 regions and iRepertoire HTBI primers were the basis on which TCR beta libraries were built. TCRdb reanalysed the multiplex PCR reads using MiXCR and keeps one entry per CDR3 protein. The data hold 200,000 to 250,000 distinct CDR3 sequences, with approximately 18% observed a single time. The sample was also linked to a second study, of T cells in Graves' hyperthyroidism and ophthalmopathy.

The specimen comprised peripheral blood mononuclear cells (PBMCs), sampled at new diagnosis, from a patient treated with antithyroid drugs. The gene calls are TRBV4-1 and TRBJ2-1, with D possibly matching TRBD2 (6 bases). The clonotype comes from a woman in her thirties with Graves disease. CDR3 protein: CASSQGVAVQNEQFF. DNA for the CDR3: TGCGCCAGCAGCCAAGGGGTAGCGGTCCAAAATGAGCAGTTCTTC.